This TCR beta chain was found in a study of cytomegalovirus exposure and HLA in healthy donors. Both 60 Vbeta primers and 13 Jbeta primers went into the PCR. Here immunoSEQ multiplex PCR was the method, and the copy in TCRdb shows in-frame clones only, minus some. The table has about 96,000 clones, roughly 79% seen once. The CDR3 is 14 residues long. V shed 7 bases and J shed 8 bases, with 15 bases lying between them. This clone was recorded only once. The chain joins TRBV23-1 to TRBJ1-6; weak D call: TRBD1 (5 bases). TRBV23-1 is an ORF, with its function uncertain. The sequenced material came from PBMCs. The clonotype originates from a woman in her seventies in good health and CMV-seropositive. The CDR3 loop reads CASTFTGGDSPLHF. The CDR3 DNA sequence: TGCGCCAGCACATTCACAGGAGGGGATTCACCCCTCCACTTT.